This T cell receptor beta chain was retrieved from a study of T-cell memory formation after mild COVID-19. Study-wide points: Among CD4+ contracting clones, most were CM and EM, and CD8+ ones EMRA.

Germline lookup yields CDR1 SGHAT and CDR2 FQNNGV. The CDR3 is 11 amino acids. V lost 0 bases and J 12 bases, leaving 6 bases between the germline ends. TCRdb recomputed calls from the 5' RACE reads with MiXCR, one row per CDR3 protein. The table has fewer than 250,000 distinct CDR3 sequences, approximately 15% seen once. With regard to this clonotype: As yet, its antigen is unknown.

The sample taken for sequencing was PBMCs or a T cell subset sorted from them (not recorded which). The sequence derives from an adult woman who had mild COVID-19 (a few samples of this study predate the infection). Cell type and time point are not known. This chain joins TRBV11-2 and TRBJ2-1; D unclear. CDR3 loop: CASSLDTRQFF. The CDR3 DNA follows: TGTGCCAGCAGCTTAGATACACGGCAGTTCTTC.